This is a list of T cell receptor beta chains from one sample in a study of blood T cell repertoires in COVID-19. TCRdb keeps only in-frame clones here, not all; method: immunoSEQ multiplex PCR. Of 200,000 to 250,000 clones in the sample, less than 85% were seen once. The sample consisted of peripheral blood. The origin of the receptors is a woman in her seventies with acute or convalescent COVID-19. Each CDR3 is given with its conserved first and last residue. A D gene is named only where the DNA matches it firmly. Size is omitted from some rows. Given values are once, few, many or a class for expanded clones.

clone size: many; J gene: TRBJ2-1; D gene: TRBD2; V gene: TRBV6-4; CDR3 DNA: TGTGCCAGCAGTGACTCGGCTAGCGGGAGTAGCGTTGAGCAGTTCTTC; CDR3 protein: CASSDSASGSSVEQFF
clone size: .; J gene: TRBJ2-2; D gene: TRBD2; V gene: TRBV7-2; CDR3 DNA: TGTGCCAGCAGCTTATCGAGACCAGCGGGGGCCGGGGAGCTGTTTTTT; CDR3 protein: CASSLSRPAGAGELFF
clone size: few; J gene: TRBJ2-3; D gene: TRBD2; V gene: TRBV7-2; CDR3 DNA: TGTGCCAGCAGCACAGGACGTGGGACTAGCGGCCGAGGGGATACGCAGTATTTT; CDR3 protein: CASSTGRGTSGRGDTQYF
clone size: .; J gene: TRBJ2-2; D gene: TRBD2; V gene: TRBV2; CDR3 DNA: TGTGCCAGCGGACTAGCGGTAACGAACACCGGGGAGCTGTTTTTT; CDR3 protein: CASGLAVTNTGELFF
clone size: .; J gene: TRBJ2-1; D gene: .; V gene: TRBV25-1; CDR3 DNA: TGTGCCAGCAGTTTTGACAGGAGCTCCTACAATGAGCAGTTCTTC; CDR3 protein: CASSFDRSSYNEQFF
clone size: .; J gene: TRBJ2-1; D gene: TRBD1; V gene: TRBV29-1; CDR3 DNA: TGCAGCGTTCCGGGACAGGGGGTTTCCTACAATGAGCAGTTCTTC; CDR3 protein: CSVPGQGVSYNEQFF
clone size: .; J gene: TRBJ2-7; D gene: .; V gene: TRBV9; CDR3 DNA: TGTGCCAGCAGCGTAGGGGGCGCCCTGAACGAGCAGTACTTC; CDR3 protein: CASSVGGALNEQYF
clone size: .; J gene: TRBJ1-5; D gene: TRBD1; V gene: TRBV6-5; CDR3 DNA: TGTGCCAGCATGGGGACAGGGATTCAGCCCCAGCATTTT; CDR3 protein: CASMGTGIQPQHF
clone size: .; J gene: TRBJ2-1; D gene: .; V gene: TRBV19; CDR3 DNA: TGTGCCAGTAGTAGGCAGGGGAACTACAATGAGCAGTTCTTC; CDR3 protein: CASSRQGNYNEQFF
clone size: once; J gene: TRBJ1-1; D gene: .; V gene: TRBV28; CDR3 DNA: TGTGCCAGCAGTTTGATAGTCGGGGGGACTGAAGCTTTCTTT; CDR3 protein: CASSLIVGGTEAFF
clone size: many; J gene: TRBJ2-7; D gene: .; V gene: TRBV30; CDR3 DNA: TGTGCCTGGTCCGACGGGGGCTACGAGCAGTACTTC; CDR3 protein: CAWSDGGYEQYF
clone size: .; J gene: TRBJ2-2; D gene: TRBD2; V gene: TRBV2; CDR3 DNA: TGTGCCAGCAGTGAAGGCCTAGCGGGGGGCACCGGGGAGCTGTTTTTT; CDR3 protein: CASSEGLAGGTGELFF
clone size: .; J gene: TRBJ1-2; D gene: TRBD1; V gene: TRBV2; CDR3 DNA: TGTGCCAGCAGTGGGCAGGGGGCAAACTATGGCTACACCTTC; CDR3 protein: CASSGQGANYGYTF
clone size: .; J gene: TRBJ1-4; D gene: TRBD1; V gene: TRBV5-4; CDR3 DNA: TGTGCCAGCAGTCGGGACAGACTAAATGAAAAACTGTTTTTT; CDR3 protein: CASSRDRLNEKLFF
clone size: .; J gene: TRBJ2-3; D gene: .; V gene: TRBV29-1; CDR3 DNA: TGCAGCGTTGATCAGGCAGTGGGAGATACGCAGTATTTT; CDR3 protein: CSVDQAVGDTQYF
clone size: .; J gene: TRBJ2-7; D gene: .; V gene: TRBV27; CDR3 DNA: TGTGCCAGCAGTTTAGGCCCTTCAGGGCACTCCCCCTACGAGCAGTACTTC; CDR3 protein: CASSLGPSGHSPYEQYF
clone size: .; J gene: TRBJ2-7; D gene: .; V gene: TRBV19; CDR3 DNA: TGTGCCAGTAGTACCGGCTACGAGCAGTACTTC; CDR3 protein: CASSTGYEQYF
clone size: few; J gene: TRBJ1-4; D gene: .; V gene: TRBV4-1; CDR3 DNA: TGCGCCAGCAGCCAAGTAGGAGCAACTAATGAAAAACTGTTTTTT; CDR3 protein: CASSQVGATNEKLFF
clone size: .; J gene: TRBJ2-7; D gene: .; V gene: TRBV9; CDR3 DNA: TGTGCCAGCAGCGTAGGTCGGCTAGCCGACTACGAGCAGTACTTC; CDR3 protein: CASSVGRLADYEQYF
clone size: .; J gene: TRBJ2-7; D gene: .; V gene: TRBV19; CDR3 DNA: TGTGCCAGTAGTTACTCCGGACAGACCTACGAGCAGTACTTC; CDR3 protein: CASSYSGQTYEQYF
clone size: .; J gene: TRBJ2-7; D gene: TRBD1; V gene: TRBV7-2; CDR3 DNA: TGTGCCAGCAGCGGACAGGGGGACGAGCAGTACTTC; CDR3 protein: CASSGQGDEQYF
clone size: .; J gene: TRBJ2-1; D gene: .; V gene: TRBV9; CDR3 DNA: TGTGCCAGCAGCGTAGAGCCATTTGAGCAGTTCTTC; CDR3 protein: CASSVEPFEQFF
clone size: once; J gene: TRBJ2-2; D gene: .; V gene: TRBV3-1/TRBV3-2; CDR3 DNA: TGTGCCAGCAGCCCCCCTCCTACGGGGTTCCGGGGCGGGGAGCTGTTTTTT; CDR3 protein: CASSPPPTGFRGGELFF
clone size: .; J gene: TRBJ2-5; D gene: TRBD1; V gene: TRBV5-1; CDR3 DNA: TGCGCCAGCAGCCTACAGGGGGGCCTACAAGAGACCCAGTACTTC; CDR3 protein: CASSLQGGLQETQYF
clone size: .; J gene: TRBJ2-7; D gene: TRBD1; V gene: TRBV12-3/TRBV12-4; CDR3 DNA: TGTGCCAGCAGTTCCCTAGGGGGCCACGAGCAGTACTTC; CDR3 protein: CASSSLGGHEQYF
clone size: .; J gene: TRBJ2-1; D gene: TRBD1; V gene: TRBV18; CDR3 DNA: TGTGCCAGCTCACCGGGACAGGAGAACTACAATGAGCAGTTCTTC; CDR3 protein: CASSPGQENYNEQFF
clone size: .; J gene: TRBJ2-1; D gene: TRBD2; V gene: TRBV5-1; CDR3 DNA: TGCGCCAGCAGCCAAGGACTAGCGGTCCTCGCCTCCTACAATGAGCAGTTCTTC; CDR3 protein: CASSQGLAVLASYNEQFF
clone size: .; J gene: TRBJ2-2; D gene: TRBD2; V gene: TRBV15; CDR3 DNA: TGTGCCACCAGCCTAGTGGCGGGAGGGGTCACCGGGGAGCTGTTTTTT; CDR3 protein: CATSLVAGGVTGELFF
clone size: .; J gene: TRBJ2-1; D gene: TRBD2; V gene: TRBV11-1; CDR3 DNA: TGTGCCAGCAGCAACAGCGGGAGGACCTACAATGAGCAGTTCTTC; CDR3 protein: CASSNSGRTYNEQFF
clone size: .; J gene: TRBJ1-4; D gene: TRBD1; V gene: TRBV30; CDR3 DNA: TGTGCCTGGCGCAAGACAGGGCCGAGCGAAAAACTGTTTTTT; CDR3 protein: CAWRKTGPSEKLFF
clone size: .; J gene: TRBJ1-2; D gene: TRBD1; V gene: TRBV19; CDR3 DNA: TGTGCCAGTAGCTACAGGGGGCGTCTCGACTATGGCTACACCTTC; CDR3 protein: CASSYRGRLDYGYTF
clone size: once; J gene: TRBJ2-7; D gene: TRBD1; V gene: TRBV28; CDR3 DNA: TGTGCCAGCAGATTCCCGACAGGGTTCACCTCCTACGAACAGTACTTC; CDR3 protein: CASRFPTGFTSYEQYF
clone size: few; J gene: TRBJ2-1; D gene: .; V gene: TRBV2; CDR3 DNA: TGTGCCAGCAGTCCGCCGCGGCCCCTCTACAATGAGCAGTTCTTC; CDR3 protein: CASSPPRPLYNEQFF
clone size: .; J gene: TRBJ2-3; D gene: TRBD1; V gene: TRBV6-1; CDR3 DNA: TGTGCCAGCAGTGACAGGGGGCCCACAGATACGCAGTATTTT; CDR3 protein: CASSDRGPTDTQYF
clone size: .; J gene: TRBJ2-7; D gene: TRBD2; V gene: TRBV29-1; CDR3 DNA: TGCAGCGTTCGAGCGGGAGGGAGGAACGAGCAGTACTTC; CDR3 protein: CSVRAGGRNEQYF
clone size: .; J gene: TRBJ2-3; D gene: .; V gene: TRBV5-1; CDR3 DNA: TGCGCCAGCAGCTTGGTCGGGTTGGGTACAGATACGCAGTATTTT; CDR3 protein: CASSLVGLGTDTQYF
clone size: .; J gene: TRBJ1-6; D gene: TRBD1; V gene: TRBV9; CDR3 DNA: TGTGCCAGCAGCGTAGGTTCAGGGGGCGAATCCTATAATTCACCCCTCCACTTT; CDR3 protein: CASSVGSGGESYNSPLHF
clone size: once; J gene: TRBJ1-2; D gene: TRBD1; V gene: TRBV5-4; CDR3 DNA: TGTGCCAGCAGCTTGGTTGGACAGGGGATCTATGGCTACACCTTC; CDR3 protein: CASSLVGQGIYGYTF
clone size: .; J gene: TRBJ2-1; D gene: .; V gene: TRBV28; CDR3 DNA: TGTGCCAGCAGTTTGGGGCTAGCGTATAACACTGAGCAGTTCTTC; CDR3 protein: CASSLGLAYNTEQFF
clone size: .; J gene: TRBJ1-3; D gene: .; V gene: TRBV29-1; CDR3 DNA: TGCAGCGTTGAAGAATCGTTCGGAAACACCATATATTTT; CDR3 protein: CSVEESFGNTIYF
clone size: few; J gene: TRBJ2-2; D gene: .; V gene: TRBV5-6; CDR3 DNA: TGTGCCAGCAGCTTGATCTCGGGGGTTCCGACCGGGGAGCTGTTTTTT; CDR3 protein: CASSLISGVPTGELFF
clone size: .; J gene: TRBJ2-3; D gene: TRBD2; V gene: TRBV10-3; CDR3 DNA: TGTGCCATCAGTGAGAGGGTAGCGGGAGGGAGGACAGATACGCAGTATTTT; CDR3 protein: CAISERVAGGRTDTQYF
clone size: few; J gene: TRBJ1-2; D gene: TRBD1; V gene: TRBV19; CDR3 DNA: TGTGCCAGCCACCGGGACAGGGACACTGGCTACACCTTC; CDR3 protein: CASHRDRDTGYTF
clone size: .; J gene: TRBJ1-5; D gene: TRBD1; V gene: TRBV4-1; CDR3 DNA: TGCGCCAGCAGCCAAGAGTTGGGACAGGGGGGACATCAGCCCCAGCATTTT; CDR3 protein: CASSQELGQGGHQPQHF
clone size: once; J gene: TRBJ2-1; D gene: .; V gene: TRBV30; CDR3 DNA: TGTGCCTGGGACGCCAGCTCCTACAATGAGCAGTTCTTC; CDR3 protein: CAWDASSYNEQFF
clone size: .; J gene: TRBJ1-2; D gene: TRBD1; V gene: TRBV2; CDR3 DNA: TGTGCCAGCAACTTTCTAGGGACAGGGGACGGCTACACCTTC; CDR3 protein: CASNFLGTGDGYTF
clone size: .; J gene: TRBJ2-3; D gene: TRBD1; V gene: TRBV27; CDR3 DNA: TGTGCCAGCAGTTACGGGGGACAGGGGAGAACAGATACGCAGTATTTT; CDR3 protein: CASSYGGQGRTDTQYF
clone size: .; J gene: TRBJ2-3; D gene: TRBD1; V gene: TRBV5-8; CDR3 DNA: TGTGCCAGCAGGAACAGGGGGCTGGGAGATACGCAGTATTTT; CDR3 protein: CASRNRGLGDTQYF
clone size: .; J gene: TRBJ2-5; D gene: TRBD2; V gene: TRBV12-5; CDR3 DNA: TGTGCTAGTGGATTAGCGGGAGCCGGGCGAGAGACCCAGTACTTC; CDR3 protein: CASGLAGAGRETQYF
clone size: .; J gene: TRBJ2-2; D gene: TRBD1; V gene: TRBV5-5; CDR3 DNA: TGTGCCAGCAGTGCCTTGGGGGTCAGGGGGCAACGGAACACCGGGGAGCTGTTTTTT; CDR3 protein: CASSALGVRGQRNTGELFF
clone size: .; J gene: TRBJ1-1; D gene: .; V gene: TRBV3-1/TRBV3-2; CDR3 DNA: TGTGCCAGCAGCCAAGGCAGAACGAACACTGAAGCTTTCTTT; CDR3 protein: CASSQGRTNTEAFF
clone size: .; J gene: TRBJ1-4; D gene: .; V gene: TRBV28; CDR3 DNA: TGTGCCAGCAGGACTAGGGTCCTAGGAGGTGAAAAACTGTTTTTT; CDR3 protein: CASRTRVLGGEKLFF
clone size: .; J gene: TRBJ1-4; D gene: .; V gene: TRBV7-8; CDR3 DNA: TGTGCCAGCAGCTTAGGAGGGGGGGATGAAAAACTGTTTTTT; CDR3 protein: CASSLGGGDEKLFF
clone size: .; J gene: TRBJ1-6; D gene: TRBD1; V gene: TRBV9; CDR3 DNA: TGTGCCAGCAGCGCAGGACAGGGTGGGAATTCACCCCTCCACTTT; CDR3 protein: CASSAGQGGNSPLHF
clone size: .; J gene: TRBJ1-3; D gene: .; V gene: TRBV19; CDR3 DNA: TGTGCCAGTAGTATCGGGGTCCTTGGAAACACCATATATTTT; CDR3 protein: CASSIGVLGNTIYF
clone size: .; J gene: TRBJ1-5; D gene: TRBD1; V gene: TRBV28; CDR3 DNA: TGTGCCAGCAACCGCGGACAGGTAGATCAGCCCCAGCATTTT; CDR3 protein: CASNRGQVDQPQHF
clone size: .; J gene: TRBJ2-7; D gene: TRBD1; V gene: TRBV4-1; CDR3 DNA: TGCGCCAGCAGCCAGGTACCGGGACAGGGGGCCTACGAGCAGTACTTC; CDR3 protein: CASSQVPGQGAYEQYF
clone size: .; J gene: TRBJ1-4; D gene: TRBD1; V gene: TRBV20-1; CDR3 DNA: TGCAGTTCTAGCAGGGGGCCGTTGCTGTTTTTT; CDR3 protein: CSSSRGPLLFF